This is a list of T cell receptor beta chains from one sample in a study of PD-1 blockade in classical Hodgkin lymphoma. Assay used: immunoSEQ multiplex PCR; TCRdb lists only in-frame clones, some missing. This table has more than 140,000 clones, 78% appearing once. The sequences come from peripheral blood mononuclear cells (PBMCs), collected before the second cycle of nivolumab. The receptors originated from a human donor with classical Hodgkin lymphoma. CDR3s include the opening cysteine and the closing phenylalanine or tryptophan. Fields, in order: J gene, V gene, D gene, clone size, CDR3 DNA, CDR3 protein. The D gene is left open where the match is weak. Clone size is stated in some rows and not others, as once, few, many or a class when expanded.

J gene: TRBJ2-7; V gene: TRBV18; D gene: NA; clone size: NA; CDR3 DNA: TGTGCCAGCTCACCGGCTGACGTAGCCTCCGGCGAGCAGTACTTC; CDR3 protein: CASSPADVASGEQYF
J gene: TRBJ2-5; V gene: TRBV18; D gene: NA; clone size: NA; CDR3 DNA: TGTGCCAGCTCACCACCCCCTACTGAGACCCAGTACTTC; CDR3 protein: CASSPPPTETQYF
J gene: TRBJ2-2; V gene: TRBV5-1; D gene: NA; clone size: NA; CDR3 DNA: TGCGCCAGCAGCTTGGGCTTCGGGTATACCGGGGAGCTGTTTTTT; CDR3 protein: CASSLGFGYTGELFF
J gene: TRBJ1-3; V gene: TRBV7-2; D gene: NA; clone size: NA; CDR3 DNA: TGTGCCAGCAGCTTGGGGGGTGACGGAAACACCATATATTTT; CDR3 protein: CASSLGGDGNTIYF
J gene: TRBJ2-3; V gene: TRBV9; D gene: TRBD2; clone size: once; CDR3 DNA: TGTGCCAGCTCCCGGACTAGCGGGGGAACAGATACGCAGTATTTT; CDR3 protein: CASSRTSGGTDTQYF
J gene: TRBJ1-5; V gene: TRBV6-1; D gene: NA; clone size: NA; CDR3 DNA: TGTGCCAGCAGTGGACAGATTTATAGCAATCAGCCCCAGCATTTT; CDR3 protein: CASSGQIYSNQPQHF
J gene: TRBJ1-3; V gene: TRBV6-5; D gene: NA; clone size: NA; CDR3 DNA: TGTGCCAGCAGTCTAAGAAACACCATATATTTT; CDR3 protein: CASSLRNTIYF
J gene: TRBJ2-7; V gene: TRBV7-2; D gene: NA; clone size: few; CDR3 DNA: TGTGCCAGCAGCTACGACAGACACGAGTACGAGCAGTACTTC; CDR3 protein: CASSYDRHEYEQYF
J gene: TRBJ2-1; V gene: TRBV19; D gene: NA; clone size: NA; CDR3 DNA: TGTGCCAGTAGTATATTCAGGGTGAGCTCCTACAATGAGCAGTTCTTC; CDR3 protein: CASSIFRVSSYNEQFF
J gene: TRBJ2-7; V gene: TRBV27; D gene: NA; clone size: NA; CDR3 DNA: TGTGCCAGCAGTTTATTAGGCGGGGCCTACGAGCAGTACTTC; CDR3 protein: CASSLLGGAYEQYF
J gene: TRBJ2-4; V gene: TRBV2; D gene: TRBD1; clone size: NA; CDR3 DNA: TGTGCCAGCAGTGAGGACAGGGTCAACATTCAGTACTTC; CDR3 protein: CASSEDRVNIQYF
J gene: TRBJ2-1; V gene: TRBV11-2; D gene: NA; clone size: NA; CDR3 DNA: TGTGCCAGCAGCTTAGCTCCACCTAGCGCCAATGAGCAGTTCTTC; CDR3 protein: CASSLAPPSANEQFF
J gene: TRBJ2-2; V gene: TRBV28; D gene: NA; clone size: few; CDR3 DNA: TGTGCCAGCAGACCATCGAACACCGGGGAGCTGTTTTTT; CDR3 protein: CASRPSNTGELFF
J gene: TRBJ2-2; V gene: TRBV6-1; D gene: NA; clone size: NA; CDR3 DNA: TGTGCCAGCAGTGGACTGCCGAACACCGGGGAGCTGTTTTTT; CDR3 protein: CASSGLPNTGELFF
J gene: TRBJ2-1; V gene: TRBV6-5; D gene: NA; clone size: once; CDR3 DNA: TGTGCCAGCAGTTACCTAAAGAGCTCCTACAATGAGCAGTTCTTC; CDR3 protein: CASSYLKSSYNEQFF
J gene: TRBJ1-1; V gene: TRBV19; D gene: NA; clone size: many; CDR3 DNA: TGTGCCAGTAGTAACCGTCCCCCTGAAGCTTTCTTT; CDR3 protein: CASSNRPPEAFF
J gene: TRBJ1-2; V gene: TRBV27; D gene: NA; clone size: NA; CDR3 DNA: TGTGCCAGCAGTTTGAACCGATTTAACTATGGCTACACCTTC; CDR3 protein: CASSLNRFNYGYTF
J gene: TRBJ1-4; V gene: TRBV6-5; D gene: NA; clone size: NA; CDR3 DNA: TGTGCCAGCAGTGAGGTCCTTAATGGTGAAAAACTGTTTTTT; CDR3 protein: CASSEVLNGEKLFF
J gene: TRBJ2-3; V gene: TRBV7-9; D gene: NA; clone size: NA; CDR3 DNA: TGTGCCAGCAGTTGGGTAACAACAGATACGCAGTATTTT; CDR3 protein: CASSWVTTDTQYF
J gene: TRBJ1-3; V gene: TRBV6-5; D gene: NA; clone size: NA; CDR3 DNA: TGTGCCAGCAGTTACCGGTTCTCGGCCTCTGGAAACACCATATATTTT; CDR3 protein: CASSYRFSASGNTIYF
J gene: TRBJ2-7; V gene: TRBV30; D gene: NA; clone size: NA; CDR3 DNA: TGTGCCTGCCATTGGGACCGGGGCGCGCAGTACTTC; CDR3 protein: CACHWDRGAQYF
J gene: TRBJ1-2; V gene: TRBV5-1; D gene: NA; clone size: NA; CDR3 DNA: TGCGCCAGCTCGACTCTAAACTATGGCTACACCTTC; CDR3 protein: CASSTLNYGYTF
J gene: TRBJ2-3; V gene: TRBV23-1; D gene: NA; clone size: NA; CDR3 DNA: TGCGCCAGCAGTCAATCGGGCCTAGGGAGTAAGGCAGATACGCAGTATTTT; CDR3 protein: CASSQSGLGSKADTQYF
J gene: TRBJ2-3; V gene: TRBV5-4; D gene: TRBD2; clone size: NA; CDR3 DNA: TGTGCCAGCAGCGTTAGCGGGAGAGGCGCAGATACGCAGTATTTT; CDR3 protein: CASSVSGRGADTQYF
J gene: TRBJ2-7; V gene: TRBV7-9; D gene: NA; clone size: NA; CDR3 DNA: TGTGCCAGCAGCTCCCAACTTCCCCGGGCACACAGCTCCTACGAGCAGTACTTC; CDR3 protein: CASSSQLPRAHSSYEQYF
J gene: TRBJ1-5; V gene: TRBV2; D gene: TRBD1; clone size: NA; CDR3 DNA: TGTGCCAGCAGTGAAAGGGGGACAGTGTATAGCAATCAGCCCCAGCATTTT; CDR3 protein: CASSERGTVYSNQPQHF
J gene: TRBJ2-2; V gene: TRBV6-6; D gene: TRBD1; clone size: NA; CDR3 DNA: TGTGCCAGCAGTTACTGGACAGGGAACACCGGGGAGCTGTTTTTT; CDR3 protein: CASSYWTGNTGELFF